These 29 T cell receptor beta chains were all obtained from the same sample, sequenced in a study of blood T cell repertoires in COVID-19. Data came from immunoSEQ multiplex PCR; TCRdb stores just in-frame clones and leaves some out. The sample shows some 150,000 clones, approximately 85% of them seen only once. Sequenced: peripheral blood. The receptors stem from a man aged 55 to 70 who had recovered from COVID-19.

The CDR3 DNA reads as TGCGCCAGCAGCCCGAGGACAGGGGGCTCCTACGAGCAGTACTTC. Translation: CASSPRTGGSYEQYF. V and J are TRBV5-1 and TRBJ2-7, with 10 bases matching TRBD1. This CDR3 is 15 amino acids long. The V and J ends lost 4 bases and 0 bases, in that order; junction bases with no gene match: 4. Per the germline V gene, CDR1 is SGHRS and CDR2 is YFSETQ.

V and J are TRBV19 and TRBJ2-1; D is possibly TRBD1 (6 bases). The CDR3 spans 16 residues. The V end was cut by 7 bases, the J end by 5 bases, with 21 bases between. The germline V gene encodes CDR1 LNHDA and CDR2 SQIVND (reference sequence). The CDR3 bases are TGTGCCAGTAATACACCAGGCAGGGGCATAAACAATGAGCAGTTCTTC. Amino acids: CASNTPGRGINNEQFF.

The V gene is TRBV5-4, the J gene TRBJ1-3; possible D gene TRBD1, 5 bases. The CDR3 contains 15 residues. V gave up 6 bases and J gave up 3 bases, with 16 bases separating them. In germline, CDR1 is SGHNT, CDR2 YYREEE (reference sequence). The CDR3 here is CASTSRGVDGNTIYF. Here the CDR3 DNA reads TGTGCCAGCACCTCCCGGGGGGTGGATGGAAACACCATATATTTT.

This clone came up a few times. V gene TRBV4-3 combines with J gene TRBJ1-2; D gene uncertain. The length of the CDR3 is 16 residues. V was pared by 0 bases and J by 4 bases, with 15 bases between. Germline V CDR1 and CDR2: LGHNA, YSLEER. The CDR3 DNA reads as TGCGCCAGCAGCCAAGATAGGAGGGCGGACGGCTATGGCTACACCTTC. Protein sequence: CASSQDRRADGYGYTF.

The chain links TRBV18 to TRBJ1-2, with a tentative D call TRBD1 (5 bases). In germline, CDR1 is KGHSH, CDR2 LQKENI. Trimming removed 3 bases from V and 5 bases from J, with 13 bases in between. CDR3 length equals 14 residues. The CDR3 DNA follows: TGTGCCAGCTCACCGGCGGGGGAGGAGTATGGCTACACCTTC. Translating gives CASSPAGEEYGYTF.

The chain joins TRBV3-1 (or the pseudogene TRBV3-2) to TRBJ1-4; D gene uncertain. CDR3 length equals 20 residues. Trimming pared 4 bases from V and 2 bases from J, leaving 26 bases between. Germline lookup yields CDR1 LGHDT and CDR2 YNNKEL (reference sequence). CDR3 coding DNA: TGTGCCAGCAGCCTAAGGCCTATGGGAGGGCTTTACCCGACTAATGAAAAACTGTTTTTT. Encoded protein: CASSLRPMGGLYPTNEKLFF.

This sequence joins TRBV19 and TRBJ2-6; TRBD1 agrees at 10 bases. CDR1 and CDR2 (germline): LNHDA, SQIVND (reference sequence). This CDR3 region has 20 residues. V dropped 0 bases and J dropped 0; count of bases not matched to a gene: 8. The CDR3 here is CASSIEGQGPVASGANVLTF. CDR3 DNA sequence: TGTGCCAGTAGTATAGAGGGACAGGGGCCGGTAGCCTCTGGGGCCAACGTCCTGACTTTC.

A note on this clone: Other DNA sequences from this sample encode an identical CDR3 as well. The V call is TRBV11-2, the J call TRBJ2-2, with a weak D call TRBD1 (7 bases). From germline, CDR1 is SGHAT and CDR2 FQNNGV. Trimming pared 2 bases from V and 4 bases from J, leaving 8 bases between. The CDR3 spans 14 residues. The CDR3 region is CASSLQGGTGELFF. The CDR3 nucleotides are TGTGCCAGCAGCTTACAGGGGGGCACCGGGGAGCTGTTTTTT.

V is TRBV14 and J is TRBJ2-7, with D possibly TRBD2 on 5 matching bases. The V end lost 1 base, the J end lost 0 bases, and 10 bases lay between the germline ends. Germline assignment: CDR1 SGHDN and CDR2 FVKESK. The CDR3 is 15 residues long. The CDR3: CASSQVLGSSYEQYF. CDR3 nucleotide sequence: TGTGCCAGCAGCCAAGTTTTGGGGAGCTCCTACGAGCAGTACTTC.

This chain connects TRBV9 to TRBJ2-7, with D possibly being TRBD2 (5 bases). The CDR3 runs to 15 residues. Trimming left V 5 bases short and J 4 bases short, with 19 bases between. The germline V gene encodes CDR1 SGDLS and CDR2 YYNGEE. The CDR3 here is CASSSGLTSGYEQYF. For the CDR3, the DNA is TGTGCCAGCAGTTCCGGGTTAACTTCGGGGTACGAGCAGTACTTC.

The chain links TRBV19 to TRBJ2-7; the D gene is possibly TRBD2 (5 bases). The CDR3 contains 14 residues. With 7 bases removed from V and 5 bases from J, the gap between germline ends came to 18 bases. Germline V gene lookup returns CDR1 LNHDA and CDR2 SQIVND (reference sequence). CDR3 in amino acids: CASTPGRTGDEQYF. The CDR3 DNA reads as TGTGCCAGTACCCCCGGGCGGACTGGGGACGAGCAGTACTTC.

V usage is TRBV6-2 or TRBV6-3 and J usage is TRBJ2-5; TRBD2 aligns across 16 bases. Germline V lookup: CDR1 MNHEY, CDR2 SVGEGT. The ends lost 6 bases at V and 2 bases at J; junction bases unmatched: 9. The CDR3 sequence is 18 residues long. As DNA, the CDR3 is TGTGCCAGCAGCCTCGGGACTAGCGGGGGGGCTGTGCAAGAGACCCAGTACTTC. Translated: CASSLGTSGGAVQETQYF.

This chain uses TRBV28 with TRBJ1-5; D not resolved. Looked up from germline, CDR1 is MDHEN and CDR2 is SYDVKM. The length of the CDR3 is 13 residues. V was shortened by 7 bases and J by 2 bases, with 9 bases between the two germline ends. CDR3 in DNA: TGTGCCAGCATCCGGTCGGGCAATCAGCCCCAGCATTTT. The encoded protein is CASIRSGNQPQHF.

This sequence joins TRBV7-9 and TRBJ1-1; D not resolved. From germline, CDR1 is SEHNR and CDR2 FQNEAQ (reference sequence). V shed 7 bases and J shed 6 bases, with 12 bases lying between them. The CDR3 contains 12 residues. The CDR3 is CASKTSAAEAFF. DNA for the CDR3: TGTGCCAGCAAGACCAGCGCGGCTGAAGCTTTCTTT.

V and J are TRBV30 and TRBJ1-6, with D possibly matching TRBD1 (5 bases). The CDR3 has 14 amino acids. With 0 bases removed from V and 7 bases from J, the gap between germline ends came to 10 bases. The germline CDR1 and CDR2 sequences are GTSNPN and SVGIG (reference sequence). The CDR3 region has the DNA TGTGCCTGGAGTGTGGGGGGGATCAATTCACCCCTCCACTTT. Amino acid sequence: CAWSVGGINSPLHF.

A few counts support this clone. J is TRBJ2-7 and V is TRBV11-2; D perhaps matches TRBD2 (5 bases). The CDR3 totals 14 residues. V was cut by 1 base and J by 3 bases, with 10 bases left in between. In germline, CDR1 is SGHAT, CDR2 FQNNGV. CDR3 nucleotides: TGTGCCAGCAGCTTAGGCGGGCCCGGCTACGAGCAGTACTTC. It codes for CASSLGGPGYEQYF.

The chain employs TRBV5-4 and TRBJ1-3, with TRBD1 identical over 9 bases. V lost 5 bases, J lost 3 bases, and 6 bases stayed unmatched. The germline CDR1 and CDR2 sequences are SGHNT and YYREEE (reference sequence). This CDR3 is built from 15 residues. The CDR3 DNA is TGTGCCAGCAGGAACCAGGGACAGGGTGGAAACACCATATATTTT. Translation: CASRNQGQGGNTIYF.

The chain links TRBV3-1 (or the pseudogene TRBV3-2) to TRBJ2-5, with 11 bases aligning to TRBD2. Looked up from germline, CDR1 is LGHDT and CDR2 is YNNKEL (reference sequence). Trimming cost V 2 bases and J 1 base; bases outside gene matches: 3. The CDR3 sequence is 16 residues long. CDR3 residues: CASSQQGTSGQETQYF. The CDR3 DNA follows: TGTGCCAGCAGCCAACAAGGGACTAGCGGCCAAGAGACCCAGTACTTC.

This clone was observed a single time. The chain recombines TRBV29-1 with TRBJ1-3, with TRBD1 identical over 12 bases. This CDR3 has 15 amino acids. The trim removed 1 base at V and 11 bases at J, leaving 9 bases unmatched. In germline, CDR1 is SQVTM, CDR2 ANQGSEA. CDR3 DNA: TGCAGCGTTGAAGGGGGGACAGGGGGCGTAGGGGCCATATATTTT. Amino acid sequence: CSVEGGTGGVGAIYF.

The V and J genes are TRBV18 and TRBJ1-3; TRBD1 is a possible D gene (5 bases). The CDR3 length is 15 residues. The V gene lost 2 bases and the J gene lost 0 bases, with 8 bases spanning the gap. Germline V gives CDR1 KGHSH, CDR2 LQKENI. CDR3 sequence: CASSPGGSSGNTIYF. CDR3 coding DNA: TGTGCCAGCTCACCAGGGGGGAGCTCTGGAAACACCATATATTTT.

This clone occurred a few times. The chain links TRBV2 to TRBJ2-7, with 9 bases fitting TRBD1. The ends lost 8 bases at V and 5 bases at J; junction bases unmatched: 7. Germline assignment: CDR1 SNHLY and CDR2 FYNNEI. This CDR3 comprises 13 residues. In DNA form, the CDR3 reads TGTGCCAGCCGTAGGACAGGGGTGAACGAGCAGTACTTC. Translated: CASRRTGVNEQYF.

This rearrangement joins TRBV6-5 to TRBJ1-1; tentative D call: TRBD1 (5 bases). CDR1 is MNHEY, CDR2 SVGAGI, per germline. The CDR3 is 11 amino acids. V lost 6 bases and J 8 bases, leaving 10 bases between the germline ends. DNA for the CDR3: TGTGCCAGCAGAATGGGGGGGGAAGCTTTCTTT. Translation gives CASRMGGEAFF.

The rearrangement links TRBV7-2 to TRBJ1-1; 7 bases map to TRBD1. Per germline, CDR1 SGHTA and CDR2 FQGNSA. V was pared by 5 bases and J by 4 bases, with 4 bases of the junction left unmatched. This CDR3 contains 13 residues. The CDR3 DNA is TGTGCCAGCAGCCCCAGGGGGGCCACTGAAGCTTTCTTT. Its protein is CASSPRGATEAFF. Based on the CDR3 plus reference TRBV7-2 and TRBJ1-1, the full variable domain is GAGVSQSPSNKVTEKGKDVELRCDPISGHTALYWYRQSLGQGLEFLIYFQGNSAPDKSGLPSDRFSAERTGGSVSTLTIQRTQQEDSAVYLCASSPRGATEAFFGQGTRLTVV.

The V gene is TRBV3-1 (or the pseudogene TRBV3-2), the J gene TRBJ2-5; TRBD2 is a possible D gene (6 bases). Germline assignment: CDR1 LGHDT and CDR2 YNNKEL (reference sequence). The ends were cut back, 1 base at V and 3 bases at J, with 9 bases in the middle. This CDR3 region has 14 residues. Here the CDR3 reads CASSQGRGKETQYF. The CDR3 bases are TGTGCCAGCAGCCAAGGGAGGGGCAAAGAGACCCAGTACTTC.

V usage is TRBV7-9 and J usage is TRBJ1-2; the D gene is possibly TRBD1 (5 bases). This CDR3 has 15 residues. V was pared by 2 bases and J by 4 bases, with 14 bases between. Germline V CDR1 and CDR2: SEHNR, FQNEAQ (reference sequence). The CDR3 nucleotides are TGTGCCAGCAGCTTATCACTGACAGCTTCCTATGGCTACACCTTC. Amino acid sequence: CASSLSLTASYGYTF.

V and J are TRBV14 and TRBJ2-2; 11 nucleotides match TRBD1. The trim removed 4 bases at V and 6 bases at J, leaving 7 bases unmatched. CDR3 length: 16 amino acids. Per germline, CDR1 SGHDN and CDR2 FVKESK. CDR3 nucleotide sequence: TGTGCCAGCAGCCTAAGGACAGGGGGCGCTTCCGGGGAGCTGTTTTTT. Its translation: CASSLRTGGASGELFF.

This clone was counted between two and nine times. This rearrangement joins TRBV5-4 to TRBJ1-2, with unresolved D. The CDR3 is made up of 12 amino acids. The V gene's germline CDR1 is SGHNT and CDR2 YYREEE (reference sequence). V shed 0 bases and J shed 8 bases, with 8 bases lying between them. The CDR3, as DNA: TGTGCCAGCAGCTTGGAAGGAGGAGGCTACACCTTC. Amino acid sequence: CASSLEGGGYTF. Combining the CDR3 with reference TRBV5-4 and TRBJ1-2 gives the whole variable domain ETGVTQSPTHLIKTRGQQVTLRCSSQSGHNTVSWYQQALGQGPQFIFQYYREEENGRGNFPPRFSGLQFPNYSSELNVNALELDDSALYLCASSLEGGGYTFGSGTRLTVV.

V usage is TRBV6-1 and J usage is TRBJ2-3, with D maybe TRBD2 (6 bases). This CDR3 contains 16 residues. Trimming cost V 6 bases and J 2 bases, with 18 bases left between them. CDR1 MNHNS and CDR2 SASEGT come from the germline V gene. The CDR3 loop is CASSERGRGTTDTQYF. CDR3 DNA: TGTGCCAGCAGCGAAAGGGGTCGGGGGACCACAGATACGCAGTATTTT.

This chain joins TRBV11-2 and TRBJ2-1; 9 bases are shared with TRBD2. V gave up 5 bases and J gave up 7 bases; unmatched junction bases: 9. This CDR3 contains 15 residues. The germline V gene encodes CDR1 SGHAT and CDR2 FQNNGV. CDR3 sequence reads: CASSQRSGGWNEQFF. The CDR3 DNA sequence: TGTGCCAGCAGCCAGAGGAGCGGGGGGTGGAATGAGCAGTTCTTC. Full variable domain (missing parts from reference TRBV11-2 and TRBJ2-1): EAGVAQSPRYKIIEKRQSVAFWCNPISGHATLYWYQQILGQGPKLLIQFQNNGVVDDSQLPKDRFSAERLKGVDSTLKIQPAKLEDSAVYLCASSQRSGGWNEQFFGPGTRLTVL.